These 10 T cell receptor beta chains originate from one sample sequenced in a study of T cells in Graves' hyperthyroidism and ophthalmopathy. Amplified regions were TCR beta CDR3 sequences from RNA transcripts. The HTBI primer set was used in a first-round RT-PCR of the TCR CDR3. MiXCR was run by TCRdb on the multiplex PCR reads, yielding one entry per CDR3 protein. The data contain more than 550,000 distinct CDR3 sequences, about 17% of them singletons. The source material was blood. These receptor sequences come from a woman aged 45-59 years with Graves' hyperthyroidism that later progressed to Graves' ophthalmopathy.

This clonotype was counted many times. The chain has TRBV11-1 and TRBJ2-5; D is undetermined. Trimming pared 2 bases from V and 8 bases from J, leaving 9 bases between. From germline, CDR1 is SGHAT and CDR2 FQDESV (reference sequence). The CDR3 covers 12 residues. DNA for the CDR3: TGTGCCAGCAGCTTAATTTCCGCAACCCAGTACTTC. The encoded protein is CASSLISATQYF.

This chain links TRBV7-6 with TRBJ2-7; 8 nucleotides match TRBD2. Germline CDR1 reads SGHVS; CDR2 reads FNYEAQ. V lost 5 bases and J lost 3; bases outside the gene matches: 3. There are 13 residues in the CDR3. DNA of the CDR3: TGTGCCAGCAGCGTGCGGGGGGACTACGAGCAGTACTTC. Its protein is CASSVRGDYEQYF.

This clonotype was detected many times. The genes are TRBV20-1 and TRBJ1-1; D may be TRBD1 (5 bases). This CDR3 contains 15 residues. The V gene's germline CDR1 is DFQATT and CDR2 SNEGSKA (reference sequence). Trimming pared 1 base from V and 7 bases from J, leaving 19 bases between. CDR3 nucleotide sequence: TGCAGTGCTAGAGGGGACGTAAACCTATGGGGTGAAGCTTTCTTT. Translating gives CSARGDVNLWGEAFF.

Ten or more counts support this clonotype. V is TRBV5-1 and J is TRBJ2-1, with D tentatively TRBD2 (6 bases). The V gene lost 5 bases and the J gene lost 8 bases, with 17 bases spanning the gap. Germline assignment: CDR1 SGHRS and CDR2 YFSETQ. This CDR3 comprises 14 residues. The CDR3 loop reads CASRVLGGGDEQFF. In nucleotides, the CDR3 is TGCGCCAGCAGGGTTTTGGGCGGCGGGGATGAGCAGTTCTTC.

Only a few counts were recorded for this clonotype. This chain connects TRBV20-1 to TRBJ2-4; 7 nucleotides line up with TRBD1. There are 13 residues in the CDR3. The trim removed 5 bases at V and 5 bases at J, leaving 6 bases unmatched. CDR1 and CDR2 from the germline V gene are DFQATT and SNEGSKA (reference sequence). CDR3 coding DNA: TGCAGTGCTCTATGGACAGGAGAAAACATTCAGTACTTC. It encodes CSALWTGENIQYF.

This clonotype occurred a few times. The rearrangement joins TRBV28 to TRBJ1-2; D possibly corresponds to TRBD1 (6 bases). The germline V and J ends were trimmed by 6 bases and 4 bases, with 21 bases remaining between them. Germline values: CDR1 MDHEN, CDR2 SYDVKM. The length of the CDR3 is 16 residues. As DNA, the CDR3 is TGTGCCAGCAGCCTCCCAATGGGGGGCGGAATCTATGGCTACACCTTC. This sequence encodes CASSLPMGGGIYGYTF.

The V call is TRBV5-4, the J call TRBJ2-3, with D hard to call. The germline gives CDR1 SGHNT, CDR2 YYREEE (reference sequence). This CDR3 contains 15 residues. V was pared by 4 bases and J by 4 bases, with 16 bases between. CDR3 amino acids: CASSPHPAFADTQYF. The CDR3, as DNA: TGTGCCAGCAGCCCGCACCCTGCGTTCGCAGATACGCAGTATTTT.

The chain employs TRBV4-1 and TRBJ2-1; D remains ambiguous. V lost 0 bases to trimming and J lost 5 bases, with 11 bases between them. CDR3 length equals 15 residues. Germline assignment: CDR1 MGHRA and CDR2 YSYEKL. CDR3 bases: TGCGCCAGCAGCCAAGATCCCAGCTACAACAATGAGCAGTTCTTC. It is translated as CASSQDPSYNNEQFF.

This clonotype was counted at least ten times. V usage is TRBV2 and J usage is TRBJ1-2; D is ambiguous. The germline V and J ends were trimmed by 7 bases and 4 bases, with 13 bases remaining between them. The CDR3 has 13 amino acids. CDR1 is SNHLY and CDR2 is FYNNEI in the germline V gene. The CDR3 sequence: CASILRAPYGYTF. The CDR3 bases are TGTGCCAGCATCCTAAGGGCCCCCTATGGCTACACCTTC.

CDR3 protein: CASSVSGANQPQHF. Written as DNA, the CDR3 is TGTGCCAGCAGTGTCTCAGGGGCAAATCAGCCCCAGCATTTT. The chain has TRBV2 and TRBJ1-5; possibly TRBD1 for D (6 bases). Deletions cut 4 bases from V and 4 bases from J, with 11 bases between. The CDR3 spans 14 residues. CDR1 SNHLY and CDR2 FYNNEI come from the germline V gene.